These T cell receptor beta chains were read from a single sample in a study of blood T cell repertoires in COVID-19. Profiling relied on immunoSEQ multiplex PCR, and the TCRdb table lists in-frame clones only, not all of them. The sample comprises approximately 100,000 clones, 75% to 90% of which are singletons, and 19% rests with the top ten. The sequenced sample was peripheral blood. These receptors originate from a human donor with acute or convalescent COVID-19. The donor label of this sample is uncertain. CDR3s include the opening cysteine and the closing phenylalanine or tryptophan. The D gene is left open where the match is weak. A clone size is listed for some rows: how often the clone was seen (once, few, many), or a class if it is expanded.

J gene,D gene,V gene,clone size,CDR3 protein,CDR3 DNA
TRBJ2-5,TRBD2,TRBV9,.,CASSVATSGVQETQYF,TGTGCCAGCAGCGTAGCTACTAGCGGAGTACAAGAGACCCAGTACTTC
TRBJ1-1,.,TRBV6-6,.,CASSSPDSGNTEAFF,TGTGCCAGCAGCTCTCCGGACTCGGGGAACACTGAAGCTTTCTTT
TRBJ1-6,TRBD1,TRBV6-1,.,CASSERYGQAHPSIHF,TGTGCCAGCAGTGAACGGTACGGACAGGCCCATCCCTCTATCCACTTT
TRBJ1-1,TRBD1,TRBV10-1,.,CASRTGGWTEAFF,TGCGCCAGCAGGACAGGGGGCTGGACTGAAGCTTTCTTT
TRBJ2-7,TRBD2,TRBV6-5,.,CASSSGLVGYEQYF,TGTGCCAGCAGTTCGGGACTAGTGGGCTACGAGCAGTACTTC
TRBJ2-4,TRBD2,TRBV29-1,.,CSVEAGENIQYF,TGCAGCGTTGAGGCGGGGGAGAACATTCAGTACTTC
TRBJ2-1,.,TRBV5-6,.,CASSAIGSTAPFYNEQFF,TGTGCCAGCAGCGCGATTGGGTCGACAGCCCCCTTCTACAATGAGCAGTTCTTC
TRBJ2-1,TRBD2,TRBV9,.,CASSVATSGFNEQFF,TGTGCCAGCAGCGTAGCGACTAGCGGGTTCAATGAGCAGTTCTTC
TRBJ1-5,.,TRBV3-1/TRBV3-2,.,CASSHGGQNNQPQHF,TGTGCCAGCAGCCACGGCGGACAGAACAATCAGCCCCAGCATTTT
TRBJ2-7,.,TRBV18,.,CASSPSRNSYEQYF,TGTGCCAGCTCTCCTAGCCGGAACTCCTACGAGCAGTACTTC
TRBJ2-3,TRBD2,TRBV19,.,CASSFEITSGRDTQYF,TGTGCCAGTAGTTTTGAAATTACTAGCGGGCGAGATACGCAGTATTTT
TRBJ1-2,TRBD1,TRBV5-4,.,CASSSSGRQGASYTF,TGTGCCAGCAGCTCCTCCGGGCGACAGGGGGCTAGCTACACCTTC
TRBJ2-7,.,TRBV5-8,once,CASSVVRVEEYF,TGTGCCAGCAGTGTCGTCCGGGTCGAGGAGTACTTC
TRBJ2-2,TRBD2,TRBV6-5,once,CASSYLAGGPAGELFF,TGTGCCAGCAGTTACTTAGCGGGAGGGCCGGCCGGGGAGCTGTTTTTT
TRBJ1-4,.,TRBV7-9,.,CATLPGGGEKLFF,TGTGCTACCCTTCCGGGGGGTGGTGAAAAACTGTTTTTT
TRBJ1-1,TRBD1,TRBV19,.,CASRHRGRNAEAFF,TGTGCCAGTAGACACAGGGGGCGAAACGCTGAAGCTTTCTTT
TRBJ2-7,.,TRBV5-6,.,CASSLDGSSYEQYF,TGTGCCAGCAGCTTGGATGGGAGCTCCTACGAGCAGTACTTC